A single sample gave rise to the 23 T cell receptor beta chains below, sequenced in a study of T cell responses to AZD1222 COVID-19 vaccine (dated by TCRdb to the early 2020s). The library was produced with the immunoSEQ multiplex PCR assay. TCRdb stores this immuneACCESS table with in-frame sequences only. Part of the clones is absent; in the studies checked, under half of the shortfall reflects unresolved V genes, and no reason is known for the rest. The sample records about 150,000 clones, about 91% of which are singletons. The top ten clones comprise approximately 4.7% of the sample. The time point label of this sample denotes: baseline before first vaccination. The sample here was peripheral blood, taken on day 0 of AZD1222 vaccination. These receptors all stem from an adult in good health.

The J gene is TRBJ2-1, the V gene TRBV7-9, with D possibly TRBD2 on 5 matching bases. The CDR3 runs to 19 residues. CDR1 and CDR2 from the germline V gene are SEHNR and FQNEAQ (reference sequence). The germline V and J ends were trimmed by 1 base and 4 bases, with 23 bases remaining between them. In nucleotides, the CDR3 is TGTGCCAGCAGCTTAGGCAGCCGACCTTTAGCGACCGGTTACAATGAGCAGTTCTTC. It is translated as CASSLGSRPLATGYNEQFF.

CDR3: CASSLGPTWAGELFF. Here the CDR3 DNA reads TGTGCCAGCAGCTTGGGACCAACATGGGCCGGGGAGCTGTTTTTT. The V call is TRBV7-3, the J call TRBJ2-2; the D gene could be TRBD1 or TRBD2 (5 bases each). The CDR3 loop spans 15 amino acids. Trimming took off 3 bases at V and 6 bases at J, with 14 bases between the two ends. Germline CDR1 SGHTA, CDR2 FQGTGA.

The rearrangement joins TRBV7-2 to TRBJ2-3, with no clear D. Trimming stripped 4 bases from V and 0 bases from J, with 11 bases between. CDR3 size: 15 residues. Germline values: CDR1 SGHTA, CDR2 FQGNSA. The CDR3 protein is CASSSPIFSTDTQYF. For the CDR3, the DNA is TGTGCCAGCAGCTCCCCAATTTTTAGCACAGATACGCAGTATTTT.

The rearrangement joins TRBV11-3 to TRBJ1-4; D not resolved. The CDR3 totals 15 residues. The V end lost 4 bases, the J end lost 0 bases, and 9 bases lay between the germline ends. The germline V gene has CDR1 SGHNT and CDR2 YENEEA. This CDR3 is CASSSDRATNEKLFF. The CDR3 region has the DNA TGTGCCAGCAGCTCCGACCGAGCAACTAATGAAAAACTGTTTTTT.

The V and J genes are TRBV30 and TRBJ2-2; no clear D gene. The germline CDR1 and CDR2 sequences are GTSNPN and SVGIG (reference sequence). The ends were cut back, 1 base at V and 9 bases at J, with 6 bases in the middle. This CDR3 spans 11 amino acids. This chain's CDR3 is CAWSGIRELFF. The CDR3 DNA follows: TGTGCCTGGAGTGGAATCAGGGAGCTGTTTTTT. Based on the CDR3 plus reference TRBV30 and TRBJ2-2, the full variable domain is SQTIHQWPATLVQPVGSPLSLECTVEGTSNPNLYWYRQAAGRGLQLLFYSVGIGQISSEVPQNLSASRPQDRQFILSSKKLLLSDSGFYLCAWSGIRELFFGEGSRLTVL.

The chain joins TRBV19 to TRBJ2-1; tentatively, D is TRBD2 (5 bases). CDR1 and CDR2 (germline): LNHDA, SQIVND (reference sequence). The V end lost 2 bases, the J end lost 4 bases, and 18 bases lay between the germline ends. CDR3 length: 17 amino acids. As DNA, the CDR3 is TGTGCCAGTAGTATACCCCTCAGGCTAGCAGTATACAATGAGCAGTTCTTC. As protein: CASSIPLRLAVYNEQFF.

V gene TRBV10-2 combines with J gene TRBJ2-3; 8 positions match TRBD2. Unmatched junction bases numbered 8, after V lost 4 bases and J lost 2 bases. The germline CDR1 and CDR2 sequences are WSHSY and SAAADI. The CDR3 extends over 16 amino acids. In nucleotides, the CDR3 is TGCGCCAGCAGTGCACGAGCGGGAGTCCCCACAGATACGCAGTATTTT. Protein: CASSARAGVPTDTQYF.

This clone was seen only once. The chain links TRBV7-8 to TRBJ2-1, with no clear D. Germline-derived CDR1 and CDR2 are SGHVS and FQNEAQ. Deletions cut 5 bases from V and 1 base from J, with 3 bases between. The CDR3 is 12 residues long. CDR3 in DNA: TGTGCCAGCAGCCAATCCTACAATGAGCAGTTCTTC. Its protein is CASSQSYNEQFF.

The rearrangement uses TRBV2 and TRBJ1-2; no firm D call. This CDR3 is 11 amino acids long. Trimming stripped 3 bases from V and 5 bases from J, with 4 bases between. Germline V gene data show CDR1 as SNHLY and CDR2 as FYNNEI. CDR3 DNA sequence: TGTGCCAGCAGTGATCGTTATGGCTACACCTTC. This codes for CASSDRYGYTF.

This clone was counted a single time. The genes are TRBV3-1 (or the pseudogene TRBV3-2) and TRBJ2-1; 13 nucleotides match TRBD2. The CDR3 consists of 17 residues. Germline CDR1 LGHDT, CDR2 YNNKEL (reference sequence). The junction had 7 bases not matched to a gene; V was cut back by 0 bases and J by 8 bases. The CDR3 DNA follows: TGTGCCAGCAGCCAAGATTGGACTAGCGGGAGTCTCTATGAGCAGTTCTTC. As protein: CASSQDWTSGSLYEQFF.

The chain joins TRBV5-1 to TRBJ2-1, with 8 nucleotides matching TRBD2. The ends lost 0 bases at V and 10 bases at J; junction bases unmatched: 6. CDR1 and CDR2 (germline): SGHRS, YFSETQ. The CDR3 contains 14 residues. CDR3 sequence reads: CASSLDGRAREQFF. In DNA, the CDR3 is TGCGCCAGCAGCTTGGACGGGAGGGCCCGGGAGCAGTTCTTC.

The chain is built from TRBV6-5 and TRBJ1-2; TRBD1 aligns across 10 bases. The CDR3 extends over 15 amino acids. Germline V CDR1 and CDR2: MNHEY, SVGAGI. V dropped 1 base and J dropped 8; count of bases not matched to a gene: 7. CDR3 bases: TGTGCCAGCAGTTACTATCGGGACAGGGGAGACGGCTACACCTTC. Translation gives CASSYYRDRGDGYTF.

V is TRBV5-1 and J is TRBJ2-4; the match to TRBD2 covers 11 bases. V lost 0 bases and J lost 7; bases outside the gene matches: 3. This CDR3 is built from 15 residues. The germline gives CDR1 SGHRS, CDR2 YFSETQ. CDR3 protein: CASSLAGLAGNIQYF. For the CDR3, the DNA is TGCGCCAGCAGCTTGGCCGGACTAGCGGGCAACATTCAGTACTTC.

The chain joins TRBV28 to TRBJ2-1, with TRBD2 identical over 8 bases. From germline, CDR1 is MDHEN and CDR2 SYDVKM. The junction had 13 bases not matched to a gene; V was cut back by 8 bases and J by 7 bases. This CDR3 is built from 15 residues. The CDR3 DNA follows: TGTGCCAGCGGCCGAGCGGGAGTATATAAGAATGAGCAGTTCTTC. It encodes CASGRAGVYKNEQFF.

This sequence joins TRBV5-4 and TRBJ2-1; 7 bases are shared with TRBD1. This CDR3 is 14 amino acids long. Losses at the gene ends were 6 bases for V and 4 bases for J; bases not matched to a gene: 7. Germline CDR1 reads SGHNT; CDR2 reads YYREEE (reference sequence). The CDR3, as DNA: TGTGCCAGCACCCTCAGGGGGAAGTACAATGAGCAGTTCTTC. This encodes CASTLRGKYNEQFF. Full variable domain (rest looked up from reference TRBV5-4 and TRBJ2-1): ETGVTQSPTHLIKTRGQQVTLRCSSQSGHNTVSWYQQALGQGPQFIFQYYREEENGRGNFPPRFSGLQFPNYSSELNVNALELDDSALYLCASTLRGKYNEQFFGPGTRLTVL.

This rearrangement joins TRBV11-1 to TRBJ2-7; D tentatively reads TRBD1 or TRBD2 (5 bases each). V shed 2 bases and J shed 5 bases, with 19 bases lying between them. The CDR3 totals 16 residues. CDR1 is SGHAT and CDR2 is FQDESV in the germline V gene (reference sequence). The CDR3 DNA follows: TGTGCCAGCAGCTTAAGGAGAGGGGCCGCCCCTGACGAGCAGTACTTC. Residues: CASSLRRGAAPDEQYF. The complete variable domain, with remaining parts taken from reference TRBV11-1 and TRBJ2-7, reads EAEVAQSPRYKITEKSQAVAFWCDPISGHATLYWYRQILGQGPELLVQFQDESVVDDSQLPKDRFSAERLKGVDSTLKIQPAELGDSAMYLCASSLRRGAAPDEQYFGPGTRLTVT.

The chain is built from TRBV12-3 or TRBV12-4 and TRBJ1-2; tentatively, D is TRBD1 (5 bases). The CDR3 is 13 residues long. Trimming shortened V by 8 bases and J by 5 bases, and 15 bases separated the two germline ends. This CDR3 is CASGDLTRYGYTF. The CDR3 DNA is TGTGCCAGCGGGGACTTGACGAGGTATGGCTACACCTTC.

The J gene is TRBJ2-1, the V gene TRBV7-6; TRBD2 matches at 8 bases. CDR3 length equals 15 residues. The germline CDR1 and CDR2 sequences are SGHVS and FNYEAQ. V lost 2 bases and J lost 2; bases outside the gene matches: 2. The DNA for the CDR3 is TGTGCCAGCAGCTTACAACTAGCGGCCTACAATGAGCAGTTCTTC. It codes for CASSLQLAAYNEQFF.

In its sample, this clone was seen once. This chain joins TRBV28 and TRBJ1-4; D unresolved. Germline loops: CDR1 MDHEN, CDR2 SYDVKM. CDR3 length: 12 amino acids. V was pared by 5 bases and J by 7 bases, with 8 bases between. This chain's CDR3 is CASSSQVEKLFF. CDR3 DNA sequence: TGTGCCAGCAGTAGTCAGGTTGAAAAACTGTTTTTT.

V gene TRBV3-1 (or the pseudogene TRBV3-2) combines with J gene TRBJ1-2; no firm D call. V gave up 1 base and J gave up 5 bases, with 8 bases separating them. The CDR3 runs 13 residues. Germline CDR1 reads LGHDT; CDR2 reads YNNKEL (reference sequence). In nucleotides, the CDR3 is TGTGCCAGCAGCCAAGTGAGAACATATGGCTACACCTTC. Translation: CASSQVRTYGYTF.

This clone was observed a handful of times. The rearrangement uses TRBV11-2 and TRBJ1-3; 9 bases agree with TRBD1. From germline, CDR1 is SGHAT and CDR2 FQNNGV. The V segment lost 4 bases and the J segment 0 bases; nucleotides outside the gene matches: 4. The CDR3 covers 16 residues. CDR3 residues: CASSSGQGNSGNTIYF. As DNA, the CDR3 is TGTGCCAGCAGCTCCGGACAGGGGAACTCTGGAAACACCATATATTTT.

The chain joins TRBV10-1 to TRBJ2-1, with D tentatively TRBD1 or TRBD2 (5 bases each). The length of the CDR3 is 15 residues. The germline V gene encodes CDR1 WNHNN and CDR2 SYGVQD (reference sequence). Trimming cost V 3 bases and J 4 bases, with 13 bases left between them. The CDR3 reads CASSEEGAGYNEQFF. In DNA, the CDR3 is TGCGCCAGCAGTGAAGAAGGGGCGGGTTACAATGAGCAGTTCTTC.

The V call is TRBV5-5, the J call TRBJ1-6; 8 bases match TRBD1. Germline V gene data show CDR1 as SGHKS and CDR2 as YYEKEE (reference sequence). CDR3 length: 14 residues. V was clipped by 4 bases and J by 8 bases; unmatched bases: 5. The DNA for the CDR3 is TGTGCCAGCAGCAAGGGACAGGTAGATTCACCCCTCCACTTT. Protein: CASSKGQVDSPLHF.